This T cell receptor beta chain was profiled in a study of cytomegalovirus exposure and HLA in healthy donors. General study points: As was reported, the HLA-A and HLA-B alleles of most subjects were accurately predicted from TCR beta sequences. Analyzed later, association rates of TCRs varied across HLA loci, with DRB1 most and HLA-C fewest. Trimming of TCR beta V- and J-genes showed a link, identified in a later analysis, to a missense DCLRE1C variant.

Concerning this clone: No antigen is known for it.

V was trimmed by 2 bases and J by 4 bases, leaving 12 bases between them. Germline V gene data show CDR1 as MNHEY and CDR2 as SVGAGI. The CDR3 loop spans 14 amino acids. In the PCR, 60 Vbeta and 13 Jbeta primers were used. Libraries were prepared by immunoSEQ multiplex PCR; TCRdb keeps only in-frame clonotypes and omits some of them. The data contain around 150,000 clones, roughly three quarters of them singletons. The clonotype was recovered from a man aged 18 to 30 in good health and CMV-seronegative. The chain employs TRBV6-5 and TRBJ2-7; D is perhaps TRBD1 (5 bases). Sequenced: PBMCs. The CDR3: CASSYIREGYEQYF. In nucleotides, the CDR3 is TGTGCCAGCAGTTACATCAGGGAAGGGTACGAGCAGTACTTC.